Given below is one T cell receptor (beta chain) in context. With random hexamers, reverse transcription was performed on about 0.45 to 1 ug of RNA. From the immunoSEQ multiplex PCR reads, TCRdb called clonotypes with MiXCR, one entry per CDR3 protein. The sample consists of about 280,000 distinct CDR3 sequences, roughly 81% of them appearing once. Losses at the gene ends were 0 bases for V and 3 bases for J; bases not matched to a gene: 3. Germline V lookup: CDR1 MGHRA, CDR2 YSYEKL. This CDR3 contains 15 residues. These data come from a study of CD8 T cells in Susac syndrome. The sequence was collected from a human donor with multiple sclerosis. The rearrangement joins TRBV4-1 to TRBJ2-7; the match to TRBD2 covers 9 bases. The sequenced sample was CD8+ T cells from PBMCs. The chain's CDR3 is CASSQDATSGYEQYF. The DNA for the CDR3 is TGCGCCAGCAGCCAAGACGCGACTAGCGGCTACGAGCAGTACTTC.